The rows below give T cell receptor beta chains drawn from one sample of a study of T cell responses to AZD1222 COVID-19 vaccine. Repertoires were generated with immunoSEQ multiplex PCR, while TCRdb's copy carries only in-frame clones and drops some. The profile shows about 120,000 clones, more than 80% of them singletons. The source material was peripheral blood, sampled on day 0 of AZD1222 vaccination. The receptor source for this set is an adult in good health. Both conserved end residues are trimmed from each CDR3. Each record gives: V gene, J gene, CDR3 protein.

>TRBV5-6|TRBJ2-1
ASSFFPGTREYNEQF
>TRBV6-5|TRBJ2-5
TSSSRYETQY
>TRBV19|TRBJ2-7
ASAGTGKHLAGDEQY
>TRBV2|TRBJ1-1
ASDGQENTEAF
>TRBV11-3|TRBJ1-1
ASSQRQGVRTEAF
>TRBV28|TRBJ2-7
ASSARGEQY
>TRBV18|TRBJ2-3
ASSPPGGGDGTDTQY
>TRBV5-1|TRBJ1-2
ATPDRLGDGYT
>TRBV6-4|TRBJ2-1
ASSSASGGNNEQF
>TRBV7-6|TRBJ2-1
ASSLDPAGSYNEQF
>TRBV7-8|TRBJ2-1
ASSRGRDRGKNEQF
>TRBV7-9|TRBJ2-5
ASSGRTSGAQGETQY
>TRBV14|TRBJ1-1
ASSQVAQPEAF
>TRBV19|TRBJ2-1
ASSSRLQNEQF
>TRBV28|TRBJ1-2
ASSPGGRGGYGYT
>TRBV3-1/TRBV3-2|TRBJ1-1
ASSHATDMNTEAF
>TRBV6-1|TRBJ2-4
ASSVTSGRAGKNIQY
>TRBV6-6|TRBJ1-1
ASSPRDRGRTEAF
>TRBV7-2|TRBJ2-7
ASSLVVTSGSHEQY
>TRBV19|TRBJ2-5
ASSIPAGAGETQY
>TRBV5-1|TRBJ2-5
ASGTGQETQY
>TRBV28|TRBJ1-1
ASRGTEGPLTEAF
>TRBV7-3|TRBJ2-1
ASSFSGRAPGEQF
>TRBV10-1|TRBJ2-1
ASSVDLSSYNEQF
>TRBV2|TRBJ1-2
ASSESREGGYT
>TRBV6-2/TRBV6-3|TRBJ1-5
ASSYPESRLGTDNQPQH
>TRBV14|TRBJ2-7
ASSKRTGPYEQY
>TRBV11-2|TRBJ2-1
ASSLGGTFSYNEQF
>TRBV5-6|TRBJ1-1
ASRIMNTEAF
>TRBV19|TRBJ2-5
ASSIGPGRQETQY
>TRBV9|TRBJ1-1
ASSGLLNTEAF
>TRBV4-1|TRBJ1-3
ASSHLGAGNTIY
>TRBV7-9|TRBJ1-1
ASTRYTEAF
>TRBV19|TRBJ1-5
ASSIRDPRGQPQH
>TRBV11-2|TRBJ1-2
ASSLGGGYT
>TRBV9|TRBJ2-3
ASSGPAGREDTQY
>TRBV6-4|TRBJ2-1
ASSIGATGEQF
>TRBV6-5|TRBJ1-1
ASSLVSTSTEAF
>TRBV27|TRBJ1-2
ASSLGRWAYGYT
>TRBV11-2|TRBJ1-2
ASSLTGDGYT
>TRBV2|TRBJ2-7
ASSLLSYEQY
>TRBV9|TRBJ2-3
ASSVSSDTQY
>TRBV5-1|TRBJ1-4
ASSLEGATNEKLF
>TRBV27|TRBJ2-2
ASSLPGQGAGELF
>TRBV28|TRBJ1-1
ASSGVEGTANTEAF
>TRBV12-3/TRBV12-4|TRBJ2-2
ASSFGFAGELF
>TRBV10-1|TRBJ1-1
ASSEANTEAF
>TRBV24-1|TRBJ2-1
ATSDRRGYNEQF
>TRBV6-1|TRBJ1-5
ASSEGGFRNQPQH
>TRBV18|TRBJ2-6
ASSPRQGGNSGANVLT
>TRBV6-5|TRBJ2-1
ASSYDREKQF
>TRBV2|TRBJ2-7
ASSRETSGQEQY
>TRBV30|TRBJ2-7
ACDRGVLPYEQY
>TRBV11-2|TRBJ1-6
ASSLSSYNSPLH
>TRBV11-3|TRBJ2-3
ASSSGTGPDTQY
>TRBV27|TRBJ2-7
ASSLWAGTSYEQY
>TRBV9|TRBJ1-1
ASSSRGGREAF